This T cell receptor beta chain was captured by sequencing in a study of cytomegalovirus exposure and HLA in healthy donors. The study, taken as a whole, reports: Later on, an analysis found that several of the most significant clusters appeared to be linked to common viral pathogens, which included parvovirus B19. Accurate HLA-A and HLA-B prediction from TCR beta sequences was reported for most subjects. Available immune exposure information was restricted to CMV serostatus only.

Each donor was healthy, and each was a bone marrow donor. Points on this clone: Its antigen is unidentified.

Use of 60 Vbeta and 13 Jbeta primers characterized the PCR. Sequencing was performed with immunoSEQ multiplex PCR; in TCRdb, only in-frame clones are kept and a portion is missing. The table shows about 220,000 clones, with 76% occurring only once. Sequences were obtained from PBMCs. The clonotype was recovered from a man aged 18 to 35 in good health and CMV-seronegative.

The CDR3 nucleotides read TGTGCCAGCAGTAATATGATGCTGGGCGATATTGGCTACACCTTC. Encoded protein: CASSNMMLGDIGYTF. This sequence joins TRBV6-5 and TRBJ1-2; the D is unclear. This CDR3 has 15 amino acids. V was clipped by 5 bases and J by 7 bases, with 20 bases between them. Germline V gives CDR1 MNHEY, CDR2 SVGAGI.